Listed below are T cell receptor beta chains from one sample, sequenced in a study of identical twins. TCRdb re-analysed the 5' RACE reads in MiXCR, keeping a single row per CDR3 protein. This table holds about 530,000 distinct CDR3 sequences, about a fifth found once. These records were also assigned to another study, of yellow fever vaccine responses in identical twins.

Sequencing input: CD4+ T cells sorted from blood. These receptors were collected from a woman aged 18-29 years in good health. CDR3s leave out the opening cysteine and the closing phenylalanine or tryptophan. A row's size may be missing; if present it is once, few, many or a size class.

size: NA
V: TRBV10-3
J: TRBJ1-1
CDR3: AISEVGTEAF

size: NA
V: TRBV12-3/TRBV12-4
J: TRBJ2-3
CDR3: ASRSGGDTQY

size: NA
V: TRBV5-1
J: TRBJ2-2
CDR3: ANRGPTRDTGELF

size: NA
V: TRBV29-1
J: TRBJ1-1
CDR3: SVNRAEAF

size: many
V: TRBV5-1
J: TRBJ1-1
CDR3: ASSISGLNTEAF

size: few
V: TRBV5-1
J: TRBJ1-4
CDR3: ASSWGPGNEKLF

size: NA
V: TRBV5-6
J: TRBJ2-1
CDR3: ASSYGGGSTYNEQF

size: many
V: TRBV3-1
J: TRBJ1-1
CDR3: ASSQGMVQMNTEAF

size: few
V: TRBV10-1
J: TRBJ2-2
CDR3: ASSPGTAGTGELF

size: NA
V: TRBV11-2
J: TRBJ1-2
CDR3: ASSRLGSYGYT

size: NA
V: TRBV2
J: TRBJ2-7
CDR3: ASKEQMTDEQY

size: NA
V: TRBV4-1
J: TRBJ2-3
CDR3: ASSPGLALDTQY

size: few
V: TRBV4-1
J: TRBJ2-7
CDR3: ASSQEFPGDYYEQY

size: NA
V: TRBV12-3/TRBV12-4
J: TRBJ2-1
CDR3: ASRPRGQNEQF

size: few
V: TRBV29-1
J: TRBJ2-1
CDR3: SVVRGYEQF

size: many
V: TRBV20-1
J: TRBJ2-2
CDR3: SARTLPFTGELF

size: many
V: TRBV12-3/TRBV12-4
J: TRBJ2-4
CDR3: ASSFGAKNIQY

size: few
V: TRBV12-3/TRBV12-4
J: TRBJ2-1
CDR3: ASSFRTSRYNEQF

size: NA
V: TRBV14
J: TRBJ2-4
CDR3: ASSQDVSGQAT

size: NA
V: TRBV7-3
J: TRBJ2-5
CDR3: ASSFTGGFQETQY

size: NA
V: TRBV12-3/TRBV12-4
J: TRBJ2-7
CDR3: ASTPGRNEQY

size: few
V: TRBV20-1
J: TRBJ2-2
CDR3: SARDPSGGMAGELF

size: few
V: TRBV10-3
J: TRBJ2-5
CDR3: AISESGGLVQETQY

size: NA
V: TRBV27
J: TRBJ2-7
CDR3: ASSSDSGTGGGEQY

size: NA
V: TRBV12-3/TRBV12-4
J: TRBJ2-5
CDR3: ASSPRAPGQWTSQY

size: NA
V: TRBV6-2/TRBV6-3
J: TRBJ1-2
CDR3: ASRTVNYGYT

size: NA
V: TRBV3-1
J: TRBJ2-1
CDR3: ASSLPSGRTNEQF

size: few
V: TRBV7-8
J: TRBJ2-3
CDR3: ASSIIAGGIDTQY

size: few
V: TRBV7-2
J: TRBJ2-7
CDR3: ASSSVGTSSYEQY

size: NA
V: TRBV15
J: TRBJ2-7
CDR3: ATSGDRGEYEQY

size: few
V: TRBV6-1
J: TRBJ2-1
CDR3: ASSSGRSYNEQF

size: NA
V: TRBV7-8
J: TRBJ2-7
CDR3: ASSLELGSSYEQY

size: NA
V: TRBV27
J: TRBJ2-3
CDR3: ASSLDQIKDTQY

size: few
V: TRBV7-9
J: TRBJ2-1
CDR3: ASSSQDSRSGSKF

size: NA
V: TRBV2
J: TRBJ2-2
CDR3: ASSNRAAGELF

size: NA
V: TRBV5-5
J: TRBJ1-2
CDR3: ASSSWTKTNGGYT

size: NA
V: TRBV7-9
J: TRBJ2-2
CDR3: ASSRPGELF

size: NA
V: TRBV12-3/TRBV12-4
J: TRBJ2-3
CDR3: ASRRLAGMDTQY

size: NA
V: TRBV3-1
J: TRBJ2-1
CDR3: ASSRTTLEQF

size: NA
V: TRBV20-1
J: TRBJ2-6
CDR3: SAADRETWSGANVLT

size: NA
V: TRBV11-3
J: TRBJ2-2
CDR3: ASSFTDRVNTGELF

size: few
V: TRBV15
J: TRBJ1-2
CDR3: ATSRRSGPHRDGGYT

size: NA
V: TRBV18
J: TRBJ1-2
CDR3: ASSPPGATAYGYT

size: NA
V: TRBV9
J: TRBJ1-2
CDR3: ASSVEAQFEGGYT

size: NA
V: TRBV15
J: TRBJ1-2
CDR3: ATSSAGGLNYGYT

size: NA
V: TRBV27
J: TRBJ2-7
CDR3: ASGKQGTYEQY